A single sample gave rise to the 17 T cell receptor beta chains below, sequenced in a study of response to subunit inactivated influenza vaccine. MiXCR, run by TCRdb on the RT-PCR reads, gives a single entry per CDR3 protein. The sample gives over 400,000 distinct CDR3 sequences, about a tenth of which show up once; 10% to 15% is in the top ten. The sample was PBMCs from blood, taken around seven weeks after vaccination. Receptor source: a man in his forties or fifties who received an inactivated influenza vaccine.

The CDR3 bases are TGCGCCAGCAGTTCTCGGACAGGGGGCTACCGCTACAATGAGCAGTTCTTC. Residues: CASSSRTGGYRYNEQFF. The J gene is TRBJ2-1, the V gene TRBV10-2, with TRBD1 matching over 11 bases. The junction had 9 bases not matched to a gene; V was cut back by 5 bases and J by 3 bases. The CDR3 has 17 residues. Germline CDR1 and CDR2: WSHSY and SAAADI.

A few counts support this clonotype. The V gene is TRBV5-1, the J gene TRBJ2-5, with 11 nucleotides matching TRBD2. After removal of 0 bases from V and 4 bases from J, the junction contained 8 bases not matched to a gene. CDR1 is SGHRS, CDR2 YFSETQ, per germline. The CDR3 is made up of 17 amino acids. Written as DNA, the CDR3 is TGCGCCAGCAGCTTGGAGGGGTCTAGCGGGGGGCGAGAGACCCAGTACTTC. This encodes CASSLEGSSGGRETQYF.

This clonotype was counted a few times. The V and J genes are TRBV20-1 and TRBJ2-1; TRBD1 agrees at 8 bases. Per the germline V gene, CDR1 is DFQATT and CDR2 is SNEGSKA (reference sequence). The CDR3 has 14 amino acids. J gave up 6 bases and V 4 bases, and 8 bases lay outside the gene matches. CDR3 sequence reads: CSAINRDRLNEQFF. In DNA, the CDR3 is TGCAGTGCTATTAACCGGGACAGGCTCAATGAGCAGTTCTTC.

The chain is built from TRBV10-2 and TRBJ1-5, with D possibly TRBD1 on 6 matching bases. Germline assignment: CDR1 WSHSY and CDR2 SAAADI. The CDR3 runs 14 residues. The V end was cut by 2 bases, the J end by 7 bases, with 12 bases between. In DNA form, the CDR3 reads TGCGCCAGCAGTGAGAGGGGGGGAGGGCAGCCCCAGCATTTT. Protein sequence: CASSERGGGQPQHF.

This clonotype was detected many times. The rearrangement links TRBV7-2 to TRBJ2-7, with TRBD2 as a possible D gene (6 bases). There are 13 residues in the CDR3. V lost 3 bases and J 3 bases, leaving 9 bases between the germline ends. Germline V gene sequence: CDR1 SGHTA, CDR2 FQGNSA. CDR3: CASSLGTRYEQYF. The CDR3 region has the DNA TGTGCCAGCAGCTTGGGGACTCGCTACGAGCAGTACTTC.

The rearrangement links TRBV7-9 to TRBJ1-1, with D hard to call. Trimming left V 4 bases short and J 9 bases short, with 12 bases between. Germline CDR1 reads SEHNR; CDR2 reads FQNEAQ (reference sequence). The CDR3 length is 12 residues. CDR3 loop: CASSSEAVQAFF. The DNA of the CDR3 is TGTGCCAGCAGCTCCGAGGCAGTGCAAGCTTTCTTT.

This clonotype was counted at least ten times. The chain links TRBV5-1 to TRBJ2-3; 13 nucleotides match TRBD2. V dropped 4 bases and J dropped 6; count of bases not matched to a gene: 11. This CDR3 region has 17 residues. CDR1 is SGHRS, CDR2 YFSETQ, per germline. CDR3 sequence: CASSAYRGLAGKDTQYF. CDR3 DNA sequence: TGCGCCAGCAGCGCTTACCGGGGACTAGCGGGAAAGGATACGCAGTATTTT.

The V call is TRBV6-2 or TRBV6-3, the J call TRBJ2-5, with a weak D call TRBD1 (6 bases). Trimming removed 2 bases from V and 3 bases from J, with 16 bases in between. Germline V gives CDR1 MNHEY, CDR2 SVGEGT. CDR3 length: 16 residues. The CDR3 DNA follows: TGTGCCAGCAGTTACATCCTTACGAGGGGGAAAGAGACCCAGTACTTC. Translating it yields CASSYILTRGKETQYF.

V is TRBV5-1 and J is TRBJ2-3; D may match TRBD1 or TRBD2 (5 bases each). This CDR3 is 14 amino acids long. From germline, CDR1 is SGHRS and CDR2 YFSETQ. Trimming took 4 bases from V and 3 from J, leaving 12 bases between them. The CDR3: CASSEGIGTDTQYF. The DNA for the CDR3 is TGCGCCAGCAGCGAGGGGATCGGTACAGATACGCAGTATTTT.

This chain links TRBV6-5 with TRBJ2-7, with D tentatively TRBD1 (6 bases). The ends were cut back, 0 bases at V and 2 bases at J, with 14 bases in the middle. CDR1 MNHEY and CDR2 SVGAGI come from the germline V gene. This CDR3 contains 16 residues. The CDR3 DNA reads TGTGCCAGCAGTTACTCCTTACAGGGTTCGACCTACGAGCAGTACTTC. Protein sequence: CASSYSLQGSTYEQYF.

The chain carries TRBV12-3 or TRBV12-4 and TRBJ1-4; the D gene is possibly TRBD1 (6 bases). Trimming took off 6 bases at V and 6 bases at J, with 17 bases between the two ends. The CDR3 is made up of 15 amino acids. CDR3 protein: CASSAYWGRDEKLFF. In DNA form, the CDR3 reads TGTGCCAGCAGCGCATATTGGGGGCGGGATGAAAAACTGTTTTTT.

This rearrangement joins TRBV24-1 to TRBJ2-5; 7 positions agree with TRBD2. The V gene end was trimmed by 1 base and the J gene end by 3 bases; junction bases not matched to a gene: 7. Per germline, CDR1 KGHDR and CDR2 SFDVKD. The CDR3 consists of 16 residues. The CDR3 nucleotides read TGTGCCACCAGTGATTTTATCGCGGGAGAGGAAGAGACCCAGTACTTC. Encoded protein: CATSDFIAGEEETQYF.

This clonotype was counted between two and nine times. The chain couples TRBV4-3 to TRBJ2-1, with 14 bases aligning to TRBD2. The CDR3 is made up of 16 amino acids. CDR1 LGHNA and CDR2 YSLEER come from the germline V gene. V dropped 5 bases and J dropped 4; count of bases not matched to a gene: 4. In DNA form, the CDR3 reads TGCGCCAGCAGCTCGACTAGCGGGGGGGCGTACAATGAGCAGTTCTTC. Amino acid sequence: CASSSTSGGAYNEQFF.

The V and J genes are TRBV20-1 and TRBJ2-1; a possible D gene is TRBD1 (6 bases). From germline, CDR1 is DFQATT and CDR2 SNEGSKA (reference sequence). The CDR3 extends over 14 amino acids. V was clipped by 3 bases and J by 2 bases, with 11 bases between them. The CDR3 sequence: CSASRQAAYNEQFF. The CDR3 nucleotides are TGCAGTGCTAGCAGACAGGCCGCCTACAATGAGCAGTTCTTC.

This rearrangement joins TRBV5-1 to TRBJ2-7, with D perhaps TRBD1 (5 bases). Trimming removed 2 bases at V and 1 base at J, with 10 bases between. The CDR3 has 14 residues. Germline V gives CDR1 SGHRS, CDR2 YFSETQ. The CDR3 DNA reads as TGCGCCAGCAGCTTTTATGACAGATCCTACGAGCAGTACTTC. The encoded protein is CASSFYDRSYEQYF.

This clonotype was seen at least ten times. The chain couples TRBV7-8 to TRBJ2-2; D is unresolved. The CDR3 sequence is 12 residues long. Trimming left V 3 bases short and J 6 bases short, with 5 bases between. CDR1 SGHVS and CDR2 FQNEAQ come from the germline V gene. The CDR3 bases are TGTGCCAGCAGCTTTAGTGCCGGGGAGCTGTTTTTT. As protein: CASSFSAGELFF.

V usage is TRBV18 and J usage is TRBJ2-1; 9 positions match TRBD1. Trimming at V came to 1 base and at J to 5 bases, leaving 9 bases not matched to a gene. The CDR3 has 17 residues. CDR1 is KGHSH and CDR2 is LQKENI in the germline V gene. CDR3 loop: CASSPLRTGAYHNEQFF. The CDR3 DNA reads TGTGCCAGCTCACCACTACGGACAGGGGCGTACCACAATGAGCAGTTCTTC. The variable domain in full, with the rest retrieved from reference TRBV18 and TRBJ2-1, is NAGVMQNPRHLVRRRGQEARLRCSPMKGHSHVYWYRQLPEEGLKFMVYLQKENIIDESGMPKERFSAEFPKEGPSILRIQQVVRGDSAAYFCASSPLRTGAYHNEQFFGPGTRLTVL.